This paragraph covers one T cell receptor (beta chain) sequence. Its antigen remains unidentified. These data belong to a study of shared clonotypes between healthy human individuals. Overall study results and limits: It was anticipated that sequencing depth would influence how many clonotypes donors shared.

V gave up 5 bases and J gave up 6 bases, with 21 bases separating them. CDR3 length equals 16 residues. The germline CDR1 and CDR2 sequences are MNHEY and SMNVEV (reference sequence). Negatively enriched CD4+ T cells were divided by CD45RA into naive and memory. Libraries were prepared by immunoSEQ multiplex PCR; TCRdb keeps only in-frame clonotypes and omits some of them. Seen here are 1.6 million or so clones, approximately 98.5% observed once, and the top ten hold around 0.38%. The TCR originated in a man under 40 in good health. Sequencing was carried out using naive CD4+ T cells sorted from blood. Subset indicated: CD45RA+ positively selected. V usage is TRBV27 and J usage is TRBJ2-3, with a weak D call TRBD1 (6 bases). CDR3 region: CASSQTGTRVSDTQYF. The DNA of the CDR3 is TGTGCCAGCAGTCAGACCGGGACAAGGGTCTCGGATACGCAGTATTTT.